This T cell receptor (beta chain) was recovered during a study of blood T cell repertoires in COVID-19. Participants, about 18 to 100 years old, spanned fewer than 25 US areas. Recovered Cohort 3 donors showed two negative PCRs, clearance, or symptom resolution. TCRdb keeps only in-frame clones here, not all; method: immunoSEQ multiplex PCR. The sample has 150,000 or so clones, around 80% seen once. CDR3 length equals 17 residues. Looked up from germline, CDR1 is MDHEN and CDR2 is SYDVKM. V gave up 5 bases and J gave up 6 bases; unmatched junction bases: 16. This sequence originates from a woman aged 45 to 65 who had recovered from COVID-19. The sequencing sample was made of PBMCs or T cells enriched from blood (not recorded which). The rearrangement uses TRBV28 and TRBJ2-3, with 8 bases fitting TRBD2. The CDR3 loop is CASSLQRGGSGVDTQYF. As DNA, the CDR3 is TGTGCCAGCAGTCTCCAACGCGGGGGGTCCGGGGTTGATACGCAGTATTTT. The complete variable domain, with remaining parts taken from reference TRBV28 and TRBJ2-3, reads DVKVTQSSRYLVKRTGEKVFLECVQDMDHENMFWYRQDPGLGLRLIYFSYDVKMKEKGDIPEGYSVSREKKERFSLILESASTNQTSMYLCASSLQRGGSGVDTQYFGPGTRLTVL.